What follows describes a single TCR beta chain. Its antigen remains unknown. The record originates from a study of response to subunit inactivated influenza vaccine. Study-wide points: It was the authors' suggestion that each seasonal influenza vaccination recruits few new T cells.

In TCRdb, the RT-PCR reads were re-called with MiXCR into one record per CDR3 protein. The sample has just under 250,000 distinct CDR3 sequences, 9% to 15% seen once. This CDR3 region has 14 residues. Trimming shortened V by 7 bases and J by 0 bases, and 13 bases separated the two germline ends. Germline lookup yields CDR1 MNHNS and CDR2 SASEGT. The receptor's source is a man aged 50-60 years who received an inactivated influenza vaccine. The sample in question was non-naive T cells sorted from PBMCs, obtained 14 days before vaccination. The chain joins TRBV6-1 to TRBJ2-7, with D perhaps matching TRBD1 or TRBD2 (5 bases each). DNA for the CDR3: TGTGCCAGCAACCCACTGGGACCCTCCTACGAGCAGTACTTC. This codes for CASNPLGPSYEQYF.